One and the same sample provided the 8 T cell receptor beta chains below, sequenced in a study of T cell responses to AZD1222 COVID-19 vaccine. The repertoire was sequenced with immunoSEQ multiplex PCR; TCRdb's copy has only in-frame clones and lacks some. In the table there are some 170,000 clones, just over 90% of which are singletons. The sample in question was peripheral blood, obtained 28 days after the second AZD1222 dose. The receptors originated from an adult who received the AZD1222 COVID-19 vaccine.

The genes are TRBV29-1 and TRBJ2-1, with 10 bases lining up with TRBD2. The CDR3 sequence is 14 residues long. Germline trimming cut 3 bases from V and 4 bases from J; bases unmatched to any gene: 3. The germline V gene has CDR1 SQVTM and CDR2 ANQGSEA. CDR3 protein: CSVDRTSGYNEQFF. CDR3 DNA sequence: TGCAGCGTTGATAGGACTAGCGGTTACAATGAGCAGTTCTTC.

This chain connects TRBV10-3 to TRBJ1-1, with TRBD1 as a possible D gene (5 bases). This CDR3 is 15 amino acids long. Trimming shortened V by 5 bases and J by 0 bases, and 13 bases separated the two germline ends. The germline gives CDR1 ENHRY, CDR2 SYGVKD. The CDR3 region is CAISRGRAMNTEAFF. The CDR3 nucleotides are TGTGCCATCAGTCGGGGACGGGCAATGAACACTGAAGCTTTCTTT.

The table lists this clone with a few counts. V usage is TRBV7-8 and J usage is TRBJ1-1; possibly TRBD1 for D (5 bases). The CDR3 loop spans 12 amino acids. V gave up 4 bases and J gave up 7 bases, with 10 bases separating them. Per germline, CDR1 SGHVS and CDR2 FQNEAQ. CDR3 nucleotides: TGTGCCAGCAGCTCCGGGGGGGTTGAAGCTTTCTTT. Protein: CASSSGGVEAFF.

Turning to this clone: This sample also contains other DNA sequences that code for the same CDR3. This chain uses TRBV5-1 with TRBJ1-5; no reliable D call. The CDR3 totals 13 residues. Trimming stripped 0 bases from V and 5 bases from J, with 6 bases between. Germline CDR1 is SGHRS and CDR2 is YFSETQ. In DNA, the CDR3 is TGCGCCAGCAGCTTGGTGCCTGATCAGCCCCAGCATTTT. Protein: CASSLVPDQPQHF. Supplemented by reference TRBV5-1 and TRBJ1-5, the full variable domain reads KAGVTQTPRYLIKTRGQQVTLSCSPISGHRSVSWYQQTPGQGLQFLFEYFSETQRNKGNFPGRFSGRQFSNSRSEMNVSTLELGDSALYLCASSLVPDQPQHFGDGTRLSIL.

This clone has just a few counts. J is TRBJ2-7 and V is TRBV9; D tentatively fits TRBD1 or TRBD2 (5 bases each). Germline lookup yields CDR1 SGDLS and CDR2 YYNGEE. With 3 bases removed from V and 2 bases from J, the gap between germline ends came to 12 bases. The CDR3 has 14 residues. The CDR3 spells CASSARDGPYEQYF. CDR3 nucleotide sequence: TGTGCCAGCAGCGCCCGGGACGGGCCCTACGAGCAGTACTTC.

CDR3 bases: TGTGCCAGCAGCTTAGACCCTAGCCGATACAATGAGCAGTTCTTC. Translation gives CASSLDPSRYNEQFF. The chain combines TRBV7-8 with TRBJ2-1, with D tentatively TRBD2 (5 bases). V was trimmed by 1 base and J by 4 bases, leaving 11 bases between them. The CDR3 sequence is 15 residues long. Germline V gene lookup returns CDR1 SGHVS and CDR2 FQNEAQ.

V is TRBV5-4 and J is TRBJ1-1, with TRBD1 identical over 7 bases. From germline, CDR1 is SGHNT and CDR2 YYREEE (reference sequence). The CDR3 is 14 residues long. With 4 bases clipped from V and 4 bases from J, the junction kept 7 bases outside the gene matches. The DNA for the CDR3 is TGTGCCAGCAGCCCCACAGGGGCGGCCACTGAAGCTTTCTTT. Translating it yields CASSPTGAATEAFF.

The rearrangement uses TRBV5-1 and TRBJ2-1, with 7 bases aligning to TRBD2. The CDR3 covers 15 residues. Germline V gives CDR1 SGHRS, CDR2 YFSETQ. V lost 1 base and J lost 8; bases outside the gene matches: 9. CDR3 sequence: CASSLSRGSNDEQFF. The CDR3 nucleotides are TGCGCCAGCAGCTTGTCCCGCGGGAGTAACGATGAGCAGTTCTTC.